Below, 9 T cell receptor beta chains from the same sample are listed, as sequenced in a study of CD8 T cells in ankylosing spondylitis. Study-wide results and caveats: What seemed typical of ankylosing spondylitis blood was a TCR beta motif built from 7 or 8 highly homologous variants.

TCRdb re-called the 5' RACE reads with MiXCR, one entry per CDR3 protein. The repertoire holds 750,000 to 850,000 distinct CDR3 sequences, with about 12% as singletons. No antigen is known for these receptors. The material sequenced was blood, either unsorted or a sorted T cell fraction (not recorded which). The receptors were gathered from a male donor with ankylosing spondylitis.

The V gene is TRBV27, the J gene TRBJ1-5, with D possibly matching TRBD1 (6 bases). The germline CDR1 and CDR2 sequences are MNHEY and SMNVEV (reference sequence). V lost 5 bases and J 6 bases, leaving 14 bases between the germline ends. CDR3 length: 14 residues. The CDR3 DNA is TGTGCCAGCAGTGTCAGGGGCCCCAGTCAGCCCCAGCATTTT. Encoded protein: CASSVRGPSQPQHF.

This clonotype was detected a few times. J is TRBJ1-2 and V is TRBV5-1; 8 bases are a match to TRBD1. The J segment lost 4 bases and the V segment lost 6 bases, leaving 5 bases of the junction unmatched. Germline CDR1 and CDR2: SGHRS and YFSETQ. The CDR3 totals 13 residues. In nucleotides, the CDR3 is TGCGCCAGCACCCTTCAGGGGGCCTATGGCTACACCTTC. This codes for CASTLQGAYGYTF.

The V and J genes are TRBV18 and TRBJ2-4; D is possibly TRBD1 or TRBD2 (5 bases each). Trimming cost V 2 bases and J 4 bases, with 15 bases left between them. Germline V lookup: CDR1 KGHSH, CDR2 LQKENI. This CDR3 has 16 residues. The CDR3 sequence is CASSPWDRLGKNIQYF. The CDR3 DNA follows: TGTGCCAGCTCACCATGGGACCGCCTTGGGAAAAACATTCAGTACTTC.

This chain uses TRBV27 with TRBJ1-1; D gene unclear. Germline CDR1 and CDR2: MNHEY and SMNVEV (reference sequence). Trimming left V 6 bases short and J 1 base short, with 12 bases between. The CDR3 has 14 amino acids. The CDR3 DNA reads as TGTGCCAGCAGGCTGTTCGGGCAGAACACTGAAGCTTTCTTT. As protein: CASRLFGQNTEAFF.

The V and J genes are TRBV10-3 and TRBJ1-6; TRBD1 matches 10 bases. With V trimmed by 4 bases and J by 5 bases, 5 bases remained unmatched. Looked up from germline, CDR1 is ENHRY and CDR2 is SYGVKD. The CDR3 has 16 residues. The DNA for the CDR3 is TGTGCCATCAGTGCCTGGGACAGGGGAGATAATTCACCCCTCCACTTT. Its protein is CAISAWDRGDNSPLHF.

This clonotype was observed a few times. CDR3 in DNA: TGTGCCAGCACCGGATTTGAAGAGACCCAGTACTTC. This translates into CASTGFEETQYF. The chain is built from TRBV7-9 and TRBJ2-5; the D is unclear. The CDR3 is 12 amino acids. From germline, CDR1 is SEHNR and CDR2 FQNEAQ (reference sequence). V was shortened by 7 bases and J by 3 bases, with 9 bases between the two germline ends.

As to this clonotype: The junction departs from the called germline gene at one end, perhaps through a read error. This rearrangement joins TRBV7-2 to TRBJ2-2; the D gene is possibly TRBD1 (5 bases). This CDR3 contains 17 residues. CDR1 is SGHTA, CDR2 FQGNSA, per germline. The CDR3 protein is CASSLMPGLPKTGELFF. CDR3 in DNA: TGTGCCAGCAGCTTAATGCCAGGGCTACCGAAGACCGGGGAGCTGTTTTTT.

This clonotype occurred a few times. J is TRBJ2-7 and V is TRBV7-9; TRBD2 matches 14 bases. With V trimmed by 5 bases and J by 6 bases, 9 bases remained unmatched. Per the germline V gene, CDR1 is SEHNR and CDR2 is FQNEAQ (reference sequence). The CDR3 is 16 residues long. In DNA form, the CDR3 reads TGTGCCAGCAGCCAGGGACTAGCGGGAGTCGGCCTCGAGCAGTACTTC. Residues: CASSQGLAGVGLEQYF.

This chain joins TRBV20-1 and TRBJ1-5; 7 bases match TRBD1. Germline CDR1 DFQATT, CDR2 SNEGSKA (reference sequence). This CDR3 is 13 amino acids long. J was trimmed by 6 bases and V by 5 bases; bases with no gene match: 7. CDR3 DNA: TGCAGTGCTGCAGAGGGGGCGGTTCAGCCCCAGCATTTT. Its protein is CSAAEGAVQPQHF.